These 23 T cell receptor beta chains were all obtained from the same sample, sequenced in a study of OX40 agonist ivuxolimab in advanced cancers. The data were produced by immunoSEQ multiplex PCR, yet TCRdb's version contains in-frame clones alone and is incomplete. The table includes 69,000 or so clones, 85% detected once. The material sequenced was CD4+ or CD8+ T cells sorted from blood, taken in a trial of the OX40 agonist ivuxolimab. The origin of the receptors is an adult with an advanced solid tumor such as melanoma, head and neck, liver or kidney cancer.

DNA of the CDR3: TGCGCCAGCAGCTGGCTAGCGGGAGTCGAAGAGACCCAGTACTTC. This encodes CASSWLAGVEETQYF. The chain combines TRBV5-1 with TRBJ2-5; 10 bases fit TRBD2. The CDR3 has 15 residues. With 3 bases clipped from V and 3 bases from J, the junction kept 5 bases outside the gene matches. Germline CDR1 reads SGHRS; CDR2 reads YFSETQ.

The chain links TRBV5-1 to TRBJ1-6, with D perhaps matching TRBD1 (5 bases). Germline lookup yields CDR1 SGHRS and CDR2 YFSETQ. V was pared by 0 bases and J by 8 bases, with 9 bases between. This CDR3 has 14 amino acids. The CDR3 reads CASSLVQGDSPLHF. CDR3 DNA sequence: TGCGCCAGCAGCTTGGTCCAGGGAGATTCACCCCTCCACTTT.

The gene calls are TRBV29-1 and TRBJ1-4, with 7 bases aligning to TRBD1. Germline CDR1 is SQVTM and CDR2 is ANQGSEA. CDR3 length: 13 amino acids. Trimming at V came to 6 bases and at J to 8 bases, leaving 9 bases not matched to a gene. In DNA form, the CDR3 reads TGCAGCGTGGGGACAGCGGCGTACGAAAAACTGTTTTTT. As protein: CSVGTAAYEKLFF.

The rearrangement joins TRBV18 to TRBJ1-1; D is ambiguous. V was cut by 3 bases and J by 0 bases, with 14 bases left in between. Per germline, CDR1 KGHSH and CDR2 LQKENI. The CDR3 loop spans 16 amino acids. CDR3 sequence (DNA): TGTGCCAGCTCACCGGGTAAAGGGAGGGTGAACACTGAAGCTTTCTTT. Its translation is CASSPGKGRVNTEAFF.

The chain uses TRBV30 and TRBJ2-6; D uncertain. This CDR3 has 13 amino acids. Germline V gene data show CDR1 as GTSNPN and CDR2 as SVGIG (reference sequence). V was trimmed by 3 bases and J by 0 bases, leaving 3 bases between them. For the CDR3, the DNA is TGTGCCTGGAGCAACTCTGGGGCCAACGTCCTGACTTTC. Residues: CAWSNSGANVLTF.

The chain uses TRBV19 and TRBJ1-1, with D perhaps matching TRBD1 (5 bases). Germline assignment: CDR1 LNHDA and CDR2 SQIVND (reference sequence). V was pared by 4 bases and J by 3 bases, with 15 bases between. This CDR3 region has 15 residues. This chain's CDR3 is CASSTGTMPDTEAFF. The CDR3 DNA follows: TGTGCCAGTAGTACAGGGACTATGCCTGACACTGAAGCTTTCTTT.

This chain uses TRBV4-1 with TRBJ2-6, with unresolved D. V was clipped by 7 bases and J by 2 bases, with 9 bases between them. The CDR3 loop spans 14 amino acids. Germline assignment: CDR1 MGHRA and CDR2 YSYEKL. CDR3 amino acids: CASTPQPGANVLTF. CDR3 bases: TGCGCCAGCACTCCCCAGCCTGGGGCCAACGTCCTGACTTTC.

The chain employs TRBV19 and TRBJ2-2; D is tentatively TRBD1 or TRBD2 (6 bases each). This CDR3 is built from 15 residues. Trimming stripped 7 bases from V and 6 bases from J, with 18 bases between. CDR1 LNHDA and CDR2 SQIVND come from the germline V gene (reference sequence). The CDR3 region is CASTTRPGGSGELFF. DNA for the CDR3: TGTGCCAGTACTACACGCCCCGGGGGCTCCGGGGAGCTGTTTTTT.

The genes are TRBV19 and TRBJ2-1; D not resolved. The CDR3 spans 14 residues. V was pared by 7 bases and J by 1 base, with 11 bases between. Germline-derived CDR1 and CDR2 are LNHDA and SQIVND (reference sequence). CDR3 sequence: CASTSESSYNEQFF. The CDR3 region has the DNA TGTGCCAGTACCTCAGAGAGTTCCTACAATGAGCAGTTCTTC.

V and J are TRBV5-1 and TRBJ2-2, with D perhaps TRBD2 (6 bases). The CDR3 has 16 amino acids. V gave up 4 bases and J gave up 7 bases, with 20 bases separating them. The germline V gene has CDR1 SGHRS and CDR2 YFSETQ. CDR3 amino acids: CASSPSTGGAGGELFF. CDR3 sequence (DNA): TGCGCCAGCAGCCCCTCAACCGGGGGTGCGGGCGGGGAGCTGTTTTTT.

This clone was recorded once. The rearrangement links TRBV28 to TRBJ1-4, with TRBD1 identical over 10 bases. Trimming took 8 bases from V and 8 from J; bases not matched to a gene: 11. The V gene's germline CDR1 is MDHEN and CDR2 SYDVKM. This CDR3 comprises 15 residues. CDR3 protein: CASSRRTGGLEKLFF. The CDR3 bases are TGTGCCAGCTCACGGAGGACAGGGGGTTTGGAAAAACTGTTTTTT.

The rearrangement uses TRBV21-1 and TRBJ2-3; the DNA was not used to check the table's D call, TRBD1. TRBV21-1 constitutes a pseudogene. The CDR3 is 13 residues long. The CDR3 bases are TGTGCCAGCAGAAGAGGGACAGTGGATACGCAGTATTTT. Translation gives CASRRGTVDTQYF.

V is TRBV6-5 and J is TRBJ2-1; 7 nucleotides match TRBD2. V gave up 2 bases and J gave up 7 bases; unmatched junction bases: 5. Germline V lookup: CDR1 MNHEY, CDR2 SVGAGI. The CDR3 sequence is 14 residues long. The CDR3 bases are TGTGCCAGCAGTTACCTAGCGGACGGGAATGAGCAGTTCTTC. It is translated as CASSYLADGNEQFF.

This clone was detected only a few times. The chain joins TRBV2 to TRBJ1-1; TRBD1 matches 8 bases. The length of the CDR3 is 13 residues. CDR1 is SNHLY, CDR2 FYNNEI, per germline. The V segment lost 9 bases and the J segment 0 bases; nucleotides outside the gene matches: 3. The CDR3 DNA follows: TGTGCCAGGCGACAGGGGATGAACACTGAAGCTTTCTTT. This sequence encodes CARRQGMNTEAFF.

The V call is TRBV19, the J call TRBJ2-3; 12 nucleotides align to TRBD2. Germline-derived CDR1 and CDR2 are LNHDA and SQIVND (reference sequence). V was pared by 3 bases and J by 6 bases, with 1 base of the junction left unmatched. The CDR3 has 14 amino acids. CDR3 nucleotides: TGTGCCAGTAGTATCGGACTAGCGGGGGATACGCAGTATTTT. This translates into CASSIGLAGDTQYF.

This sequence joins TRBV2 and TRBJ2-1, with 12 positions matching TRBD2. The V gene's germline CDR1 is SNHLY and CDR2 FYNNEI. This CDR3 is 16 amino acids long. V shed 6 bases and J 0 bases; nucleotides not matched to a gene: 3. The CDR3: CASRLAGGSSYNEQFF. The CDR3 nucleotides are TGTGCCAGCAGGCTAGCGGGAGGGAGCTCCTACAATGAGCAGTTCTTC. The full variable domain, in which reference TRBV2 and TRBJ2-1 provide the parts outside the CDR3, is EPEVTQTPSHQVTQMGQEVILRCVPISNHLYFYWYRQILGQKVEFLVSFYNNEISEKSEIFDDQFSVERPDGSNFTLKIRSTKLEDSAMYFCASRLAGGSSYNEQFFGPGTRLTVL.

V is TRBV10-3 and J is TRBJ1-1; tentatively, D is TRBD1 (6 bases). The CDR3 loop spans 14 amino acids. The germline V gene encodes CDR1 ENHRY and CDR2 SYGVKD. V was pared by 3 bases and J by 4 bases, with 12 bases between. CDR3 nucleotides: TGTGCCATCAGTGAAACTGGACAGATCACTGAAGCTTTCTTT. It yields the protein CAISETGQITEAFF.

The chain carries TRBV18 and TRBJ1-3; TRBD1 might be the D (5 bases). Germline CDR1 reads KGHSH; CDR2 reads LQKENI. The CDR3 consists of 14 residues. With 6 bases removed from V and 4 bases from J, the gap between germline ends came to 13 bases. The CDR3: CASSSDGTGNTIYF. The DNA of the CDR3 is TGTGCCAGCTCCTCCGACGGGACGGGAAACACCATATATTTT.

This sequence joins TRBV28 and TRBJ2-5; possible D gene TRBD1, 6 bases. From germline, CDR1 is MDHEN and CDR2 SYDVKM. The ends were cut back, 4 bases at V and 5 bases at J, with 14 bases in the middle. This CDR3 contains 14 residues. CDR3 nucleotide sequence: TGTGCCAGCAGTTCTACAGGGATTGTGGAGACCCAGTACTTC. This sequence encodes CASSSTGIVETQYF.

The V call is TRBV10-1, the J call TRBJ2-7; TRBD1 agrees at 11 bases. V gave up 4 bases and J gave up 3 bases; unmatched junction bases: 5. This CDR3 spans 15 amino acids. Germline assignment: CDR1 WNHNN and CDR2 SYGVQD (reference sequence). CDR3 nucleotides: TGCGCCAGCAGTGCTTCCGGGACAGGGGGCTACGAGCAGTACTTC. This encodes CASSASGTGGYEQYF.

The chain carries TRBV5-8 and TRBJ2-2; 12 bases map to TRBD1. The CDR3 is 19 amino acids. V shed 2 bases and J 5 bases; nucleotides not matched to a gene: 13. Germline CDR1 and CDR2: SGHTS and YDEGEE. The CDR3 loop reads CASSFSGTGGGVYTGELFF. The CDR3 nucleotides are TGTGCCAGCAGCTTTTCCGGGACAGGGGGCGGCGTATATACCGGGGAGCTGTTTTTT. Using reference TRBV5-8 and TRBJ2-2 for the parts outside the CDR3, the full variable domain is EAGVTQSPTHLIKTRGQQATLRCSPISGHTSVYWYQQALGLGLQFLLWYDEGEERNRGNFPPRFSGRQFPNYSSELNVNALELEDSALYLCASSFSGTGGGVYTGELFFGEGSRLTVL.

This clone was counted between two and nine times. This chain connects TRBV30 to TRBJ1-1; 9 nucleotides match TRBD1. The CDR3 spans 13 residues. Germline CDR1 GTSNPN, CDR2 SVGIG (reference sequence). Losses at the gene ends were 7 bases for V and 4 bases for J; bases not matched to a gene: 7. In nucleotides, the CDR3 is TGTGCCTTGGACAGGGGCGGGGGCACTGAAGCTTTCTTT. This gives the protein CALDRGGGTEAFF.

The chain couples TRBV5-8 to TRBJ1-5; 9 bases match TRBD1. Per the germline V gene, CDR1 is SGHTS and CDR2 is YDEGEE. There are 15 residues in the CDR3. V shed 5 bases, J shed 4 bases, and the junction held 7 bases outside the gene matches. The DNA for the CDR3 is TGTGCCAGCAGAGCCGGGACAGGGTGGAATCAGCCCCAGCATTTT. Translated, it gives CASRAGTGWNQPQHF.